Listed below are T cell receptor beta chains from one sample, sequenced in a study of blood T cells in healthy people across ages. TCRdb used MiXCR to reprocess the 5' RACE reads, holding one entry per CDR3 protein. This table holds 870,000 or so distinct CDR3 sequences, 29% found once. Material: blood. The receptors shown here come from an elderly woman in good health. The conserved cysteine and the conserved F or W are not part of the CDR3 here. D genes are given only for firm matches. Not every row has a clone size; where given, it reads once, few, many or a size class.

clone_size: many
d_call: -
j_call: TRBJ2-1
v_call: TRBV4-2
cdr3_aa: ASSQDGSSYNEQF

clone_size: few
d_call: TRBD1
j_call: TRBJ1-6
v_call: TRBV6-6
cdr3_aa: ASSRISTGDGNSPLH

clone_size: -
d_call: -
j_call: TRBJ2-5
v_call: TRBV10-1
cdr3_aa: ASSGSTGGKETQY

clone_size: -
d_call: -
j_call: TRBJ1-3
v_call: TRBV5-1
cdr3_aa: ASSWDNSGNTIY

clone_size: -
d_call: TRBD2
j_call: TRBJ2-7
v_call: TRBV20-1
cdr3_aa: SARDPGGESGEQY

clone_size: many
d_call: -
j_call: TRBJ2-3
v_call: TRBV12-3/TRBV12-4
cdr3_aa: ASSFFAGGTDTQY

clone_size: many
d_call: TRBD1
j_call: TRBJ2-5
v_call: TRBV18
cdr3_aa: ASQQGIRETQY

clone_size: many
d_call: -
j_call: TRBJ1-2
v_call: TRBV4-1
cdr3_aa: ASSQDVLRARGYT

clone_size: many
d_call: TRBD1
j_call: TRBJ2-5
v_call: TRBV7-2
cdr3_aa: ASSWDRAETQY

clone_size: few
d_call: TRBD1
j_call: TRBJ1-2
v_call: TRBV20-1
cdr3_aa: SPGTGGLGYT

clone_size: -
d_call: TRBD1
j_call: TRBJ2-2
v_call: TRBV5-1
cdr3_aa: ASSDRTGSTGELF

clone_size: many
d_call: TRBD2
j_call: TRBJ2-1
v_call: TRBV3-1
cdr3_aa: ASSQHSLAGPQGEQF

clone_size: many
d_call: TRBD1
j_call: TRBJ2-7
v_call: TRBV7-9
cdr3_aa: ASSLGTGRSYEQY

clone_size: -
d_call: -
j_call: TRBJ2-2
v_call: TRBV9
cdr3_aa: ASSVGARAGTGELF

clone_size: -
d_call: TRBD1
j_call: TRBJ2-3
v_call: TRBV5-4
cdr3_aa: ASQHDRGDTQY

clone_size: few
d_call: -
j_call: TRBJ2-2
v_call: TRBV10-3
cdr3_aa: AIRQGNGGELF

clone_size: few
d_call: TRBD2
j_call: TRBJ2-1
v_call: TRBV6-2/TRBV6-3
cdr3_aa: ASSYSGLAGREQF

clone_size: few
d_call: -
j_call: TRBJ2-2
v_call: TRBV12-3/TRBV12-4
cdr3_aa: ASSPRVGGELF

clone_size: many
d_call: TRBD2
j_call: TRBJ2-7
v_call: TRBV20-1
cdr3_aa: SALRGGSSSYEQY

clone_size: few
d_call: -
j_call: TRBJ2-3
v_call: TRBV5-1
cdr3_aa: ASSLIVGGTDTQY

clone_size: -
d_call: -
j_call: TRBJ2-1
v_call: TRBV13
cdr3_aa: ASSLEGEGNNEQF

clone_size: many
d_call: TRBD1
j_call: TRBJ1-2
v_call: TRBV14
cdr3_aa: ASSRGQGSNYGYT

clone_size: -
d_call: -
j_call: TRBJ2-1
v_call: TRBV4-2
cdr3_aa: ASSGGGAGRKNGQF

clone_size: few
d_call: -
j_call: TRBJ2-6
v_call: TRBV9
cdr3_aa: ASTVGVGANVLT

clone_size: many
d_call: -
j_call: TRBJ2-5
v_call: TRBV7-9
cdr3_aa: ASSPQRGRDGETQY

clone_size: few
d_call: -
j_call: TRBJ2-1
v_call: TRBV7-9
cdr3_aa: ASRASAGKPEQF

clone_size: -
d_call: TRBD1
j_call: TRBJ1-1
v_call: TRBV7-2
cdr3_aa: ASSTNRGKNTEAF

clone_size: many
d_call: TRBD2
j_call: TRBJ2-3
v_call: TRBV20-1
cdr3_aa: SARASSGGTMNTQY

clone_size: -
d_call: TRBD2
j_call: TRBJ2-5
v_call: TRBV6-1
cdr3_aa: ASSEGLAGGSQY

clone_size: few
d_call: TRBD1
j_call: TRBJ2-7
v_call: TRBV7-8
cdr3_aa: ASSLEPRTGYEQY

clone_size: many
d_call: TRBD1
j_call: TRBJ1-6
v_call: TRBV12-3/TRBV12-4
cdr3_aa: ASRDRVGDSPLH

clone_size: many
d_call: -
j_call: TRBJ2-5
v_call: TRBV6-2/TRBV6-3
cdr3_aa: ASSYPDTAETQY

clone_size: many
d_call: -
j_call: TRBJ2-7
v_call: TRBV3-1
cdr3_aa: ASSHSGEQY

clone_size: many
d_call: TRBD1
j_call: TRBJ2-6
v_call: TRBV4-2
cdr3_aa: ASSQEMGQGLSGANVLT

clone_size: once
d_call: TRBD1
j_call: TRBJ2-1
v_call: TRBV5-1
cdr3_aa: ASSSDRQGLGNEQF

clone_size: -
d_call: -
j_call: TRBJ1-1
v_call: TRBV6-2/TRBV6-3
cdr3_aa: ASSYGVVNTEAF

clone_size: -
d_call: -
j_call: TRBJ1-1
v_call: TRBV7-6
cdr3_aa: ASSSQVRDTEAF

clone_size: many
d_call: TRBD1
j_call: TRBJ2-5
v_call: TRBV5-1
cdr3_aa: ASSSGQGRSGGETQY